These T cell receptor beta chains were read from a single sample in a study of blood T cell repertoires in COVID-19. Using immunoSEQ multiplex PCR, the repertoire was profiled, and TCRdb retains in-frame clones only, with some absent. Of 190,000 or so clones detected, around 84% appear once; the ten largest clones hold less than 3%. Sample: peripheral blood. The receptors were gathered from a man aged 35 to 55 with active or convalescent COVID-19. Both conserved end residues are part of each CDR3. D genes are given only for firm matches. Not every row has a clone size; where given, it reads once, few, many or a size class.

CASGLVTRGQTF TGTGCTAGTGGTTTGGTAACCAGGGGTCAAACCTTT . TRBJ1-1 TRBV12-5 .
CASSQAVRDTEAFF TGTGCCAGCAGCCAAGCGGTACGGGACACTGAAGCTTTCTTT . TRBJ1-1 TRBV3-1/TRBV3-2 .
CASSLDGQIRGGYTF TGTGCCAGCAGCTTAGATGGACAGATAAGGGGCGGCTACACCTTC . TRBJ1-2 TRBV11-3 .
CATGGTNYGYTF TGTGCCACCGGGGGGACTAACTATGGCTACACCTTC . TRBJ1-2 TRBV11-3 .
CASSLDGAGGIAEAFF TGTGCCAGCAGCTTGGATGGGGCAGGGGGCATCGCTGAAGCTTTCTTT . TRBJ1-1 TRBV5-4 TRBD1
CASSLVGGMGEAFF TGTGCCAGCAGCTTGGTGGGGGGAATGGGTGAAGCTTTCTTT . TRBJ1-1 TRBV5-6 .
CASSLPGPSAQYF TGTGCCAGCAGCTTGCCGGGTCCCTCGGCCCAGTACTTC . TRBJ2-7 TRBV13 .
CASSLGLAGGRGYEQYF TGCGCCAGCAGCTTGGGACTAGCGGGGGGGCGTGGGTACGAGCAGTACTTC . TRBJ2-7 TRBV5-1 TRBD2
CASTWTVGWDTEAFF TGTGCCAGCACCTGGACAGTGGGATGGGACACTGAAGCTTTCTTT . TRBJ1-1 TRBV25-1 .
CASRHTSGNTIYF TGTGCCAGCAGACACACCTCTGGAAACACCATATATTTT . TRBJ1-3 TRBV6-6 .
CASSRGVNTEAFF TGTGCCAGCAGTCGGGGGGTGAACACTGAAGCTTTCTTT . TRBJ1-1 TRBV12-3/TRBV12-4 .
CASSYDRVGSYEQYF TGTGCCAGCAGTTACGACAGGGTAGGCTCCTACGAGCAGTACTTC . TRBJ2-7 TRBV6-5 TRBD1
CASGQGNSPLHF TGTGCCAGCGGACAGGGAAATTCACCCCTCCACTTT . TRBJ1-6 TRBV7-9 TRBD1
CASSDRITEAFF TGTGCCAGCAGTGACAGGATCACTGAAGCTTTCTTT . TRBJ1-1 TRBV6-1 .
CASSLGQTNEQFF TGTGCCAGCAGCTTAGGGCAGACCAATGAGCAGTTCTTC . TRBJ2-1 TRBV7-3 .
CASSIMGEGANEKLFF TGTGCCAGTAGTATAATGGGTGAGGGAGCTAATGAAAAACTGTTTTTT . TRBJ1-4 TRBV19 .
CASRTTGVGGNQPQHF TGTGCCAGTAGAACTACAGGGGTTGGGGGCAATCAGCCCCAGCATTTT . TRBJ1-5 TRBV19 TRBD1
CASSPDSEGLTQYF TGTGCCAGCAGCCCTGATTCGGAGGGATTGACCCAGTACTTC . TRBJ2-5 TRBV7-9 .
CSVESVGTGDGYTF TGCAGCGTTGAATCGGTCGGGACAGGGGATGGCTACACCTTC once TRBJ1-2 TRBV29-1 TRBD1
CASSWTGNYEQYF TGTGCCAGCAGTTGGACAGGGAACTACGAGCAGTACTTC . TRBJ2-7 TRBV6-2/TRBV6-3 TRBD1
CASRTPRDRGYPQYF TGTGCCAGCAGAACCCCCCGGGACCGGGGGTATCCTCAGTACTTC . TRBJ2-7 TRBV11-3 .
CASRYPQVANEQFF TGTGCCAGCAGATACCCCCAGGTAGCGAATGAGCAGTTCTTC . TRBJ2-1 TRBV28 .
CASSQPRGTPGAGANVLTF TGCGCCAGCAGCCAACCCAGGGGGACTCCAGGAGCTGGGGCCAACGTCCTGACTTTC . TRBJ2-6 TRBV4-1 .
CASKRDGSQDTQYF TGCGCCAGCAAGCGGGACGGTTCACAAGATACGCAGTATTTT . TRBJ2-3 TRBV5-1 TRBD2
CASSYSYTGAGTF TGTGCCAGCAGTTACTCTTATACGGGTGCGGGCACCTTC . TRBJ1-2 TRBV6-2/TRBV6-3 .
CASSLGDSHNYGYTF TGTGCCAGCAGTTTAGGCGACAGCCATAACTATGGCTACACCTTC . TRBJ1-2 TRBV28 .
CASSQSYRAAGANVLTF TGTGCCAGCAGCCAATCCTACAGGGCAGCTGGGGCCAACGTCCTGACTTTC once TRBJ2-6 TRBV3-1/TRBV3-2 .
CASRPGQGEAFF TGTGCCAGCAGGCCGGGACAGGGGGAAGCTTTCTTT . TRBJ1-1 TRBV28 TRBD1
CASSSPRVAGGRALQFF TGTGCCAGCAGCTCCCCCCGGGTAGCGGGGGGCCGGGCCTTGCAGTTCTTC once TRBJ2-1 TRBV6-2/TRBV6-3 TRBD2
CASTEGGPNEKLFF TGTGCCAGCACCGAAGGGGGACCTAATGAAAAACTGTTTTTT . TRBJ1-4 TRBV6-5 .
CASAEGGTEAFF TGTGCCAGCGCCGAAGGGGGCACTGAAGCTTTCTTT . TRBJ1-1 TRBV28 .
CASSLAGGGYTF TGTGCCAGCAGCTTGGCCGGGGGGGGCTACACCTTC . TRBJ1-2 TRBV5-4 .
CASLQDTGELFF TGTGCCAGCCTACAGGACACCGGGGAGCTGTTTTTT . TRBJ2-2 TRBV28 .
CASSEAAGGVGSPLHF TGTGCCAGCAGTGAAGCGGCAGGAGGGGTTGGTTCACCCCTCCACTTT . TRBJ1-6 TRBV2 .
CASSQDRYRAIGNTIYF TGCGCCAGCAGCCAAGATCGCTACAGGGCGATTGGAAACACCATATATTTT . TRBJ1-3 TRBV4-1 .
CASSLGDRGYGNTIYF TGCGCCAGCAGCTTGGGGGACAGGGGATATGGAAACACCATATATTTT . TRBJ1-3 TRBV5-1 TRBD1
CSVARASNQPQHF TGCAGCGTTGCCAGGGCTAGCAATCAGCCCCAGCATTTT . TRBJ1-5 TRBV29-1 .
CASSAGTVMNTEAFF TGTGCCAGCTCAGCCGGGACAGTGATGAACACTGAAGCTTTCTTT few TRBJ1-1 TRBV18 TRBD1
CASEDLNTGELFF TGTGCCAGCGAGGACTTAAACACCGGGGAGCTGTTTTTT . TRBJ2-2 TRBV3-1/TRBV3-2 .
CASSGRTSQETQYF TGCGCCAGCAGCGGCAGGACTAGTCAAGAGACCCAGTACTTC . TRBJ2-5 TRBV4-1 TRBD2
CASSLGEVSEAFF TGTGCCAGCAGCTTAGGGGAGGTATCTGAAGCTTTCTTT . TRBJ1-1 TRBV7-3 .
CASSYLGGGLNTEAFF TGTGCCAGCAGTTACCTGGGAGGAGGGTTGAACACTGAAGCTTTCTTT . TRBJ1-1 TRBV6-5 .